A selection of T cell receptor beta chains follows, all from one sample in a study of vaccination effects on CD4 cells after COVID-19. TCRdb's table, derived via immunoSEQ multiplex PCR, lists solely in-frame clones and lacks some. The table lists about 73,000 clones, 73% of them singletons. No cognate antigen is known for these TCRs. This specimen was CD4+ T cells from PBMCs cultured without peptide, taken after COVID-19 vaccination. Receptors originate from a human donor who received a COVID-19 vaccine. Both conserved end residues are part of each CDR3. The size of a clone is reported for some rows only, either as once, few or many, or as a class for expanded clones.

clone_size: once; v_call: TRBV12-5; cdr3_aa: CASGYPVGTEAFF
clone_size: .; v_call: TRBV7-2; cdr3_aa: CASRIRGRGETQYF
clone_size: .; v_call: TRBV7-9; cdr3_aa: CASSPSGSGGREQFF
clone_size: .; v_call: TRBV4-2; cdr3_aa: CASSQTGTGVDYGYTF
clone_size: .; v_call: TRBV5-1; cdr3_aa: CASSLKGLAFEQFF
clone_size: .; v_call: TRBV18; cdr3_aa: CASSPLSGSDTQYF
clone_size: .; v_call: TRBV2; cdr3_aa: CASSEFPGATGSPLHF
clone_size: .; v_call: TRBV30; cdr3_aa: CAWSVGQGNSGANVLTF
clone_size: few; v_call: TRBV5-1; cdr3_aa: CASSPEETQYF
clone_size: few; v_call: TRBV7-2; cdr3_aa: CASSLYTVQETQYF
clone_size: .; v_call: TRBV4-1; cdr3_aa: CASSLYSTGSGNTIYF
clone_size: .; v_call: TRBV18; cdr3_aa: CASLGQGSTEAFF
clone_size: .; v_call: TRBV5-4; cdr3_aa: CASSLEGVYGYTF
clone_size: .; v_call: TRBV2; cdr3_aa: CASCPRDRGLIGELFF
clone_size: .; v_call: TRBV9; cdr3_aa: CASSPLVTGGYGYTF
clone_size: .; v_call: TRBV19; cdr3_aa: CASQPHGSGNTEAFF
clone_size: .; v_call: TRBV7-8; cdr3_aa: CASSPGAVLNTQYF
clone_size: .; v_call: TRBV7-9; cdr3_aa: CASSSGGIAQYF
clone_size: .; v_call: TRBV3-1/TRBV3-2; cdr3_aa: CASSQQMGQGSPNSPLHF
clone_size: .; v_call: TRBV9; cdr3_aa: CASSVGYTEAFF
clone_size: once; v_call: TRBV11-2; cdr3_aa: CASSPSETYGYTF
clone_size: few; v_call: TRBV7-8; cdr3_aa: CASSLRDPGSGNQPQHF
clone_size: .; v_call: TRBV7-9; cdr3_aa: CASSVDALVETQYF
clone_size: .; v_call: TRBV3-1/TRBV3-2; cdr3_aa: CASSQGGEAFF
clone_size: .; v_call: TRBV28; cdr3_aa: CASSSGDGYTF
clone_size: .; v_call: TRBV19; cdr3_aa: CASGGRGARTDTQYF
clone_size: .; v_call: TRBV4-3; cdr3_aa: CASSPTGGTSYSEAFF
clone_size: .; v_call: TRBV24-1; cdr3_aa: CATSDYSITGANVLTF
clone_size: .; v_call: TRBV12-3/TRBV12-4; cdr3_aa: CASRVKRESPLHF
clone_size: .; v_call: TRBV6-1; cdr3_aa: CASSTQGWGNQPQHF
clone_size: few; v_call: TRBV5-1; cdr3_aa: CASSLVAGNQDTQYF
clone_size: .; v_call: TRBV6-5; cdr3_aa: CASSYSGTLFKDTQYF
clone_size: .; v_call: TRBV29-1; cdr3_aa: CSVRDRANYGYTF
clone_size: .; v_call: TRBV6-2/TRBV6-3; cdr3_aa: CASSYTSGVAKNIQYF
clone_size: .; v_call: TRBV18; cdr3_aa: CASSRDLGQGSEVFF
clone_size: once; v_call: TRBV18; cdr3_aa: CASSLGLQQETQYF
clone_size: .; v_call: TRBV5-1; cdr3_aa: CASSLTGTGTGELFF
clone_size: .; v_call: TRBV11-1; cdr3_aa: CASSLAGVGELFF
clone_size: .; v_call: TRBV6-5; cdr3_aa: CASSRDRGYNEQFF
clone_size: .; v_call: TRBV10-1; cdr3_aa: CASSESGGTDTQYF
clone_size: .; v_call: TRBV29-1; cdr3_aa: CSVEGGEETQYF
clone_size: once; v_call: TRBV18; cdr3_aa: CASSPPTGAYSTDTQYF
clone_size: .; v_call: TRBV18; cdr3_aa: CASSLTSSGANVLTF
clone_size: .; v_call: TRBV7-9; cdr3_aa: CASSPRWGQETQYF
clone_size: .; v_call: TRBV27; cdr3_aa: CASRDTISGGGANTGELFF
clone_size: .; v_call: TRBV11-2; cdr3_aa: CASSRENQPQHF
clone_size: .; v_call: TRBV18; cdr3_aa: CASSLSGSLPRGNTIYF
clone_size: .; v_call: TRBV24-1; cdr3_aa: CATSDRDRGLGGYTF
clone_size: few; v_call: TRBV3-1/TRBV3-2; cdr3_aa: CASSPDRWTSGNTIYF
clone_size: .; v_call: TRBV5-6; cdr3_aa: CASSPIGTRKETQYF